This T cell receptor beta chain was sequenced during a study of cytomegalovirus exposure and HLA in healthy donors. The overall study: Clustering assigned about four fifths of the roughly 380 genotyped donors to the Caucasian-associated ancestry cluster.

General study points: Evidence from a later analysis indicated that most CMV-associated TCR beta chains looked HLA-restricted.

60 Vbeta and 13 Jbeta primers were used in PCR. The repertoire was sequenced with immunoSEQ multiplex PCR; TCRdb's copy has only in-frame clones and lacks some. Of 40,000 to 55,000 clones in the sample, 70% to 80% were seen once. V shed 2 bases and J shed 0 bases, with 8 bases lying between them. Germline V CDR1 and CDR2: SGHRS, YFSETQ. The CDR3 sequence is 14 residues long. About this clone itself: What it recognizes is unknown.

The gene calls are TRBV5-1 and TRBJ2-5; D is uncertain. This receptor was identified in a woman aged 40 to 50 in good health and CMV-seropositive. The material sequenced was PBMCs. In DNA form, the CDR3 reads TGCGCCAGCAGCTTCGGTTCGAACCAAGAGACCCAGTACTTC. Its translation is CASSFGSNQETQYF.